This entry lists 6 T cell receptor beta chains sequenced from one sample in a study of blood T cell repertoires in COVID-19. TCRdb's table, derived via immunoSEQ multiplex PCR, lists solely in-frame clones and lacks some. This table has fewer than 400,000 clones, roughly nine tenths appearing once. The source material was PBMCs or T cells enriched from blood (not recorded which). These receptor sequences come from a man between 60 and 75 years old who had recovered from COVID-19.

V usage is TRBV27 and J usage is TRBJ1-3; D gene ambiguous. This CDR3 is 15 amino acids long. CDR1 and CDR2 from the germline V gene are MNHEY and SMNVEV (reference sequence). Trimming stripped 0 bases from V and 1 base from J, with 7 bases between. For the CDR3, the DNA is TGTGCCAGCAGTTTATCGTCCGTTTCTGGAAACACCATATATTTT. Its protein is CASSLSSVSGNTIYF.

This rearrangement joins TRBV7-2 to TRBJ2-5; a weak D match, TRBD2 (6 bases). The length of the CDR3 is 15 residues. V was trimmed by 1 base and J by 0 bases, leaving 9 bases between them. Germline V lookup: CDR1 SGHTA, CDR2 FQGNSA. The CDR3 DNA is TGTGCCAGCAGCTTAGGTGGGACTTACCAAGAGACCCAGTACTTC. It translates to CASSLGGTYQETQYF.

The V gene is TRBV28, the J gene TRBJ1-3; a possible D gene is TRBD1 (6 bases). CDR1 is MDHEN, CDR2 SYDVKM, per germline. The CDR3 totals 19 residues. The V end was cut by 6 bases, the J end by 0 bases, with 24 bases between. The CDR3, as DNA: TGTGCCAGCAGGACAATAGGGGGAGGGACCCGTTTCTCTGGAAACACCATATATTTT. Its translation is CASRTIGGGTRFSGNTIYF. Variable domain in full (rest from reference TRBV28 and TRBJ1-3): DVKVTQSSRYLVKRTGEKVFLECVQDMDHENMFWYRQDPGLGLRLIYFSYDVKMKEKGDIPEGYSVSREKKERFSLILESASTNQTSMYLCASRTIGGGTRFSGNTIYFGEGSWLTVV.

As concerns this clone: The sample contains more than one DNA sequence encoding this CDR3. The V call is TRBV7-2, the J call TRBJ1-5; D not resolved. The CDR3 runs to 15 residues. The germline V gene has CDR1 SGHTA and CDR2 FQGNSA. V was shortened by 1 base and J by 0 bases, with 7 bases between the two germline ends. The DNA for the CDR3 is TGTGCCAGCAGCTTAGGATCGGGTAGCAATCAGCCCCAGCATTTT. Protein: CASSLGSGSNQPQHF. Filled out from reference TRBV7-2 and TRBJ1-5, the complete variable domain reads GAGVSQSPSNKVTEKGKDVELRCDPISGHTALYWYRQSLGQGLEFLIYFQGNSAPDKSGLPSDRFSAERTGGSVSTLTIQRTQQEDSAVYLCASSLGSGSNQPQHFGDGTRLSIL.

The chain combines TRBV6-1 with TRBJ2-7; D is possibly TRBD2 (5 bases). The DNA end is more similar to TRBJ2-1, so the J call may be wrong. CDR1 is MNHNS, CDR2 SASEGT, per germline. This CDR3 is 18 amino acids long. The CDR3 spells CASSVFSTLTSSYNEQFF. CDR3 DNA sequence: TGTGCCAGCAGTGTCTTTTCGACACTCACTAGCTCCTACAATGAGCAGTTCTTC.

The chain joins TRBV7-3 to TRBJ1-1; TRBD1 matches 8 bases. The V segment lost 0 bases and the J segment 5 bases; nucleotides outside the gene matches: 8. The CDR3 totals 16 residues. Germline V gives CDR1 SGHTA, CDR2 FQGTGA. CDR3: CASSLTRTGSGTEAFF. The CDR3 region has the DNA TGTGCCAGCAGCTTAACCCGGACAGGGAGTGGAACTGAAGCTTTCTTT.